This T cell receptor (beta chain) came from a study of blood T cells in healthy people across ages. V gave up 7 bases and J gave up 4 bases, with 13 bases separating them. There are 13 residues in the CDR3. Per germline, CDR1 SNHLY and CDR2 FYNNEI. With a J-beta primer mix and a sample-barcoded 5' primer, a second PCR ran 7 to 11 cycles. TCRdb reprocessed the 5' RACE reads via MiXCR and lists one record per CDR3 protein. This repertoire shows over 700,000 distinct CDR3 sequences, 25% found once; its top ten account for more than 7.5%. These data were likewise used in another study, on T cells of mothers and their children. That report notes: All donors were healthy and Caucasian; they were a few mothers and their six children. During the second PCR, the M1S primer introduced sample barcodes along with 2-4 random nucleotides.

The sequenced material came from blood. The chain is built from TRBV2 and TRBJ2-5; D is unclear. The receptor's source is a boy between 10 and 17 years old in good health. The CDR3 reads CASKPSVAETQYF. CDR3 DNA sequence: TGTGCCAGCAAACCTTCGGTGGCAGAGACCCAGTACTTC. Combining the CDR3 with reference TRBV2 and TRBJ2-5 gives the whole variable domain EPEVTQTPSHQVTQMGQEVILRCVPISNHLYFYWYRQILGQKVEFLVSFYNNEISEKSEIFDDQFSVERPDGSNFTLKIRSTKLEDSAMYFCASKPSVAETQYFGPGTRLLVL.